Listed here are 11 T cell receptor beta chains from one sample, sequenced in a study of blood T cell repertoires in COVID-19. Data came from immunoSEQ multiplex PCR; TCRdb stores just in-frame clones and leaves some out. The sample contains 55,000 to 90,000 clones, 85% to 90% of which appear only once. Material for sequencing was peripheral blood. These receptors came from a man between 70 and 80 years old with active COVID-19.

The V and J genes are TRBV15 and TRBJ1-2; 7 bases agree with TRBD1. The germline V gene encodes CDR1 LNHNV and CDR2 YYDKDF (reference sequence). After removal of 0 bases from V and 4 bases from J, the junction contained 8 bases not matched to a gene. The CDR3 totals 16 residues. The CDR3 DNA reads TGTGCCACCAGCAGAGATTCGGGACAGCGCAGCTATGGCTACACCTTC. Its translation is CATSRDSGQRSYGYTF.

The V and J genes are TRBV9 and TRBJ2-3; D is perhaps TRBD2 (6 bases). The V gene lost 4 bases and the J gene lost 2 bases, with 14 bases spanning the gap. The length of the CDR3 is 15 residues. Germline-derived CDR1 and CDR2 are SGDLS and YYNGEE. CDR3 residues: CASSPRAGNTDTQYF. Here the CDR3 DNA reads TGTGCCAGCAGCCCCCGTGCGGGAAACACAGATACGCAGTATTTT.

V and J are TRBV19 and TRBJ2-3; the D gene is possibly TRBD2 (6 bases). This CDR3 region has 13 residues. Germline CDR1 is LNHDA and CDR2 is SQIVND (reference sequence). Between the trimmed V and J ends, which lost 5 bases and 4 bases, there was a span of 10 bases. DNA for the CDR3: TGTGCCAGTAGTCCCCCGGGGGCAGATACGCAGTATTTT. It encodes CASSPPGADTQYF. The complete variable domain, with remaining parts taken from reference TRBV19 and TRBJ2-3, reads DGGITQSPKYLFRKEGQNVTLSCEQNLNHDAMYWYRQDPGQGLRLIYYSQIVNDFQKGDIAEGYSVSREKKESFPLTVTSAQKNPTAFYLCASSPPGADTQYFGPGTRLTVL.

This clone was counted between two and nine times. The J gene is TRBJ1-6, the V gene TRBV30; the match to TRBD1 covers 8 bases. The CDR3 is 17 residues long. CDR1 GTSNPN and CDR2 SVGIG come from the germline V gene (reference sequence). The trim removed 2 bases at V and 7 bases at J, leaving 13 bases unmatched. This CDR3 reads CAWSSGGGGYTNSPLHF. The CDR3 DNA sequence: TGTGCCTGGAGTTCAGGGGGCGGTGGGTACACGAATTCACCCCTCCACTTT.

The chain employs TRBV7-3 and TRBJ2-2; 7 positions agree with TRBD2. V trimming: 1 base; J trimming: 3 bases; junction bases outside the gene matches: 5. The length of the CDR3 is 16 residues. Per the germline V gene, CDR1 is SGHTA and CDR2 is FQGTGA. The CDR3 region is CASSLMGREDTGELFF. CDR3 DNA: TGTGCCAGCAGCTTAATGGGGAGGGAGGACACCGGGGAGCTGTTTTTT. Complete variable domain (other parts from reference TRBV7-3 and TRBJ2-2): GAGVSQTPSNKVTEKGKYVELRCDPISGHTALYWYRQSLGQGPEFLIYFQGTGAADDSGLPNDRFFAVRPEGSVSTLKIQRTERGDSAVYLCASSLMGREDTGELFFGEGSRLTVL.

The chain employs TRBV6-5 and TRBJ2-7, with D perhaps matching TRBD2 (6 bases). Trimming cost V 2 bases and J 2 bases, with 13 bases left between them. Germline V gene lookup returns CDR1 MNHEY and CDR2 SVGAGI. This CDR3 spans 15 amino acids. The DNA for the CDR3 is TGTGCCAGCAGTTACACCCCGGGCGGGGCCTACGAGCAGTACTTC. Its translation: CASSYTPGGAYEQYF.

The J gene is TRBJ2-1, the V gene TRBV24-1; tentatively, D is TRBD2 (5 bases). Trimming took off 4 bases at V and 3 bases at J, with 18 bases between the two ends. Germline-derived CDR1 and CDR2 are KGHDR and SFDVKD. This CDR3 region has 17 residues. The CDR3 nucleotides read TGTGCCACCAGTGACCCGGGCCGGGGTGAGGGCTACAATGAGCAGTTCTTC. Protein product: CATSDPGRGEGYNEQFF.

The chain joins TRBV9 to TRBJ2-4; perhaps TRBD1 as D (6 bases). V dropped 0 bases and J dropped 6 bases, with 7 bases sitting between them. The CDR3 totals 13 residues. Germline assignment: CDR1 SGDLS and CDR2 YYNGEE. The CDR3 is CASSVGGGNIQYF. The CDR3 DNA reads TGTGCCAGCAGCGTAGGAGGGGGAAACATTCAGTACTTC.

The CDR3 DNA sequence: TGTGCCACCAGCAGAAGGGAAGGGATGCGGGATGAAAAACTGTTTTTT. Translation: CATSRREGMRDEKLFF. The genes are TRBV15 and TRBJ1-4; D is ambiguous. The germline V gene has CDR1 LNHNV and CDR2 YYDKDF (reference sequence). The CDR3 has 16 amino acids. Trimming took off 2 bases at V and 6 bases at J, with 16 bases between the two ends.

The chain uses TRBV9 and TRBJ1-5; D uncertain. The V end lost 6 bases, the J end lost 6 bases, and 4 bases lay between the germline ends. Germline CDR1 SGDLS, CDR2 YYNGEE. The CDR3 covers 10 residues. The CDR3 region is CASTGQPQHF. CDR3 DNA: TGTGCCAGCACGGGTCAGCCCCAGCATTTT.

This sequence joins TRBV19 and TRBJ2-2, with D perhaps TRBD2 (6 bases). CDR1 and CDR2 from the germline V gene are LNHDA and SQIVND (reference sequence). This CDR3 has 14 amino acids. V lost 5 bases to trimming and J lost 6 bases, with 13 bases between them. This chain's CDR3 is CASSRGRSAGELFF. The CDR3 DNA sequence: TGTGCCAGTAGTCGGGGGAGGTCGGCCGGGGAGCTGTTTTTT.